This T cell receptor beta chain was retrieved from a study of blood T cell repertoires in COVID-19 (TCRdb year 2020). Context from the whole study: ImmuneRACE Cohort 3 recovered participants were defined by two consecutive negative NP/OP PCR tests, healthcare professional clearance, or symptom resolution. The collaborator samples originated in the United States, Italy and Spain and spanned the acute and convalescent phases of COVID-19. The prospective study material was composed of cDNA or gDNA derived from T cells, B-cell-depleted T cells, or PBMCs. The dataset comprised deeply sampled blood TCRbeta repertoires from subjects exposed to, actively infected with, or recovered from COVID-19. The repertoires were released in a freely available public database intended as a resource for research on the immune response to SARS-CoV-2. Samples came from the ongoing ImmuneRACE study (first 160 participants) plus 1,254 subjects from 6 global collaborators. A de-identified subject ID, COVID-19 status, age in years and sex were almost always included in the sample metadata. Where available, HLA class I and class II types were obtained from metadata supplied by the sample provider rather than from assay-based typing.

Enrolling through a virtual design, the prospective study's participants ranged in age from roughly 18 to 89 years and lived across about two dozen United States geographic areas. In the prospective study, cohorts were assigned on the basis of participant-reported clinical history obtained from a screening survey and a study questionnaire. In the prospective study, mobile phlebotomists collected whole blood, serum and a nasopharyngeal or oropharyngeal swab from each participant. Additional blood draws and questionnaires over an approximately two-month period could optionally be provided by prospective study participants. Prospective study blood samples were shipped either frozen or at room temperature before DNA extraction. The CDR3 measures 19 amino acids from cysteine to phenylalanine. Solely the CDR3 DNA is kept, with 57 bases framed from the first base. V is cut by 2 bases and J by 5 bases, and the space between the germline ends is 27 bases. CDR1 and CDR2 were assigned from the germline V gene as MNHEY and SVGEGT.

The immunoSEQ Assay, a bias-controlled multiplex PCR, was used to amplify TCRbeta CDR3 regions from genomic DNA. The authors' pipeline ran thus. The number of nucleated cells in each sample was estimated from the amplification of reference gene primers within the assay. Sequence reads were collapsed and filtered to measure the absolute abundance of every unique TCRbeta CDR3 rearrangement. For each sample, productive Simpson clonality was calculated as the square root of Simpson's diversity index over productive rearrangements. TCRdb took over this immuneACCESS table, retaining in-frame rearrangements with V and J assigned. Such tables are incomplete; in checked studies, under half of the missing clones stem from an unresolved V gene, and the remainder is unexplained. V, J and clone size were drawn from that table, and D and trimming were deduced from the DNA. Counted in this sample were over 200,000 clones; 85% to 90% of them appeared once. In total, the top ten clones hold approximately 3.3% of the sample.

General study outcomes and caveats: Clinical and demographic metadata were provided uncurated, with the amount varying by source and participant.

Remarks on this clone: Its antigen specificity is not known. Per-base quality was not reported, and no clone a single base away is much larger than it.

This TCR derives from a woman between 50 and 59 years old in a cohort exposed to, infected with or recovered from COVID-19 (not recorded which). The sample comprised PBMCs or T cells enriched from blood (not recorded which). The chain is assembled from TRBV6-2 or TRBV6-3 and TRBJ2-5, with TRBD1 as a weak D call on 5 bases. For the CDR3, the sequence is CASSYRPGSQSLDIETQYF. At the DNA level, the sequence is TGTGCCAGCAGTTACAGGCCAGGGTCGCAGAGTCTTGATATTGAGACCCAGTACTTC.